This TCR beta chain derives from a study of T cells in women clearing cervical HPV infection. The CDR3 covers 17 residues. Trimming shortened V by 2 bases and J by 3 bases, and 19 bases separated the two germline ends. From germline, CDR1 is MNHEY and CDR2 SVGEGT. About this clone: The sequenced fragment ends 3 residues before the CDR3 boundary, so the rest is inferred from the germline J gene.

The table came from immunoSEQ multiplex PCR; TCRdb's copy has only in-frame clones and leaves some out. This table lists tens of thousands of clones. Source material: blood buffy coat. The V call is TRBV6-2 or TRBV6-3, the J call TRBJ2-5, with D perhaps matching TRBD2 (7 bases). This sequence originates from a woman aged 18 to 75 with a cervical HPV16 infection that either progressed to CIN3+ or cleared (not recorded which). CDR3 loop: CASSYPIEGGLKETQYF. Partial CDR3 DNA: TGTGCCAGCAGTTACCCGATTGAGGGGGGGTTGAAAGAGACC.